What follows are 25 T cell receptor beta chains derived from one specimen sequenced in a study of shared clonotypes between healthy human individuals. TCRdb's table, derived via immunoSEQ multiplex PCR, lists solely in-frame clones and lacks some. Of roughly 500,000 clones listed, about four fifths are singletons. Sequencing was done on a sample of PBMCs. The receptors derive from a woman between 35 and 50 years old in good health. Some clones in this sample may be carry-over from other donors' samples.

The rearrangement links TRBV6-6 to TRBJ2-1, with 11 positions matching TRBD2. Germline V lookup: CDR1 MNHNY, CDR2 SVGAGI (reference sequence). The CDR3 covers 16 residues. Trimming removed 2 bases from V and 7 bases from J; junction bases left unmatched: 7. CDR3 sequence: CASSYVAGGPGNEQFF. The DNA of the CDR3 is TGTGCCAGCAGTTACGTAGCGGGAGGGCCGGGGAATGAGCAGTTCTTC.

The chain is built from TRBV30 and TRBJ2-7; D may be TRBD1 (6 bases). Germline CDR1 reads GTSNPN; CDR2 reads SVGIG (reference sequence). Trimming took 0 bases from V and 4 from J, leaving 7 bases between them. The CDR3 covers 12 residues. For the CDR3, the DNA is TGTGCCTGGAGTGTAGACAGGTACGAGCAGTACTTC. Its protein is CAWSVDRYEQYF.

Here the CDR3 DNA reads TGTGCCAGTAGTACACCGGGACTTGGGCACTACAATGAGCAGTTCTTC. Protein: CASSTPGLGHYNEQFF. V usage is TRBV19 and J usage is TRBJ2-1; D might be TRBD2 (6 bases). Trimming removed 4 bases from V and 3 bases from J, with 16 bases in between. CDR3 length: 16 amino acids. Germline V lookup: CDR1 LNHDA, CDR2 SQIVND (reference sequence).

The V call is TRBV19, the J call TRBJ2-7; D not certain. Germline assignment: CDR1 LNHDA and CDR2 SQIVND (reference sequence). V was trimmed by 5 bases and J by 4 bases, leaving 12 bases between them. The CDR3 has 13 amino acids. CDR3 DNA: TGTGCCAGTAGTTTGAGGACGAGTTACGAGCAGTACTTC. Protein sequence: CASSLRTSYEQYF.

CDR3 bases: TGTGCCAGCAGCCAGGGGGACCCCTACGAGCAGTACTTC. Amino acids: CASSQGDPYEQYF. V gene TRBV5-4 combines with J gene TRBJ2-7; the match to TRBD1 covers 7 bases. The germline V gene has CDR1 SGHNT and CDR2 YYREEE (reference sequence). V lost 4 bases, J lost 2 bases, and 3 bases stayed unmatched. The CDR3 spans 13 residues.

The DNA for the CDR3 is TGTGCCAGCACGACTAGCGGGAGGGAGCAGTTCTTC. Protein: CASTTSGREQFF. The gene calls are TRBV27 and TRBJ2-1; 13 bases line up with TRBD2. The V gene end was trimmed by 7 bases and the J gene end by 10 bases; junction bases not matched to a gene: 1. The CDR3 extends over 12 amino acids. Per germline, CDR1 MNHEY and CDR2 SMNVEV (reference sequence).

This clone has ten or more counts. The chain couples TRBV6-4 to TRBJ2-3; 8 bases agree with TRBD1. The CDR3 consists of 15 residues. Germline CDR1 MRHNA, CDR2 SNTAGT. V dropped 0 bases and J dropped 4; count of bases not matched to a gene: 3. The CDR3 bases are TGTGCCAGCAGTGACTCGACAGGGGACGCAGATACGCAGTATTTT. This gives the protein CASSDSTGDADTQYF.

This clone was observed once. V and J are TRBV5-1 and TRBJ2-3; D is possibly TRBD1 or TRBD2 (5 bases each). V gave up 0 bases and J gave up 1 base, with 9 bases separating them. The CDR3 length is 15 residues. From germline, CDR1 is SGHRS and CDR2 YFSETQ. The CDR3 region has the DNA TGCGCCAGCAGCTTGGGGGGGTATGGCACAGATACGCAGTATTTT. This gives the protein CASSLGGYGTDTQYF.

This clone has a handful of counts. The chain uses TRBV2 and TRBJ2-5; D unclear. CDR1 and CDR2 (germline): SNHLY, FYNNEI. Trimming pared 3 bases from V and 0 bases from J, leaving 11 bases between. The CDR3 has 15 amino acids. DNA for the CDR3: TGTGCCAGCAGTGAGACCAATATAGACCAAGAGACCCAGTACTTC. Its protein product is CASSETNIDQETQYF.

This sequence joins TRBV10-3 and TRBJ2-7; D is uncertain. CDR3 length: 12 amino acids. Germline CDR1 and CDR2: ENHRY and SYGVKD. Trimming stripped 4 bases from V and 5 bases from J, with 9 bases between. The chain's CDR3 is CAISATPDEQYF. The CDR3 region has the DNA TGTGCCATCAGTGCCACCCCAGACGAGCAGTACTTC.

This clone was seen a single time. The V call is TRBV7-9, the J call TRBJ2-3; the D gene is possibly TRBD1 (7 bases). The V end was cut by 0 bases, the J end by 3 bases, with 16 bases between. The V gene's germline CDR1 is SEHNR and CDR2 FQNEAQ (reference sequence). The CDR3 is 17 residues long. CDR3 sequence (DNA): TGTGCCAGCAGCTTAGCGAAGGCAGGGGGGTTGACAGATACGCAGTATTTT. It is translated as CASSLAKAGGLTDTQYF.

This clone was seen more than once but under ten times. CDR3 residues: CASSLVGADTIYF. DNA of the CDR3: TGTGCCAGCAGCTTAGTTGGGGCTGACACCATATATTTT. This chain joins TRBV7-9 and TRBJ1-3; D might be TRBD1 (5 bases). Looked up from germline, CDR1 is SEHNR and CDR2 is FQNEAQ (reference sequence). V shed 1 base and J shed 8 bases, with 9 bases lying between them. CDR3 length equals 13 residues.

The rearrangement joins TRBV18 to TRBJ1-5, with 8 bases lining up with TRBD1. Germline CDR1 reads KGHSH; CDR2 reads LQKENI. The trim removed 4 bases at V and 5 bases at J, leaving 7 bases unmatched. CDR3 length: 15 amino acids. CDR3 bases: TGTGCCAGCTCACAACTCCAGGGGGCGGATCAGCCCCAGCATTTT. As protein: CASSQLQGADQPQHF. Looking up the rest from reference TRBV18 and TRBJ1-5 gives the full variable domain: NAGVMQNPRHLVRRRGQEARLRCSPMKGHSHVYWYRQLPEEGLKFMVYLQKENIIDESGMPKERFSAEFPKEGPSILRIQQVVRGDSAAYFCASSQLQGADQPQHFGDGTRLSIL.

J is TRBJ2-7 and V is TRBV28; the match to TRBD2 covers 11 bases. Germline V gene sequence: CDR1 MDHEN, CDR2 SYDVKM. The CDR3 spans 15 residues. Trimming at V came to 5 bases and at J to 4 bases, leaving 7 bases not matched to a gene. The CDR3 is CASSPQGTSGYEQYF. CDR3 bases: TGTGCCAGCAGTCCACAAGGGACTAGCGGTTACGAGCAGTACTTC.

CDR3 sequence: CASSLLGMTNSPLHF. The CDR3 nucleotides are TGTGCCAGCAGTCTTCTCGGGATGACGAATTCACCCCTCCACTTT. This chain joins TRBV28 and TRBJ1-6; D remains ambiguous. Germline V gives CDR1 MDHEN, CDR2 SYDVKM. The V end was cut by 5 bases, the J end by 7 bases, with 15 bases between. This CDR3 spans 15 amino acids.

The chain links TRBV6-1 to TRBJ2-1; 7 nucleotides agree with TRBD1. Per germline, CDR1 MNHNS and CDR2 SASEGT. V shed 10 bases, J shed 0 bases, and the junction held 9 bases outside the gene matches. This CDR3 comprises 15 residues. DNA of the CDR3: TGTGCCACCCAACAGGGGCCGAGCTCCTACAATGAGCAGTTCTTC. Translation: CATQQGPSSYNEQFF.

CDR3 protein: CASSATLGRNEKLFF. In DNA, the CDR3 is TGCGCCAGCAGCGCCACCCTGGGACGGAATGAAAAACTGTTTTTT. This chain uses TRBV5-1 with TRBJ1-4; a weak D match, TRBD1 (5 bases). The germline V gene encodes CDR1 SGHRS and CDR2 YFSETQ. CDR3 length: 15 residues. V was pared by 4 bases and J by 5 bases, with 15 bases between.

There are a few counts of this clone. The V gene is TRBV6-1, the J gene TRBJ2-5, with 10 nucleotides matching TRBD1. Germline-derived CDR1 and CDR2 are MNHNS and SASEGT. After removal of 4 bases from V and 2 bases from J, the junction contained 1 base not matched to a gene. This CDR3 region has 14 residues. The CDR3 region is CASSGTGGQETQYF. For the CDR3, the DNA is TGTGCCAGCAGTGGGACAGGGGGACAAGAGACCCAGTACTTC.

This chain uses TRBV7-3 with TRBJ1-1; perhaps TRBD1 as D (5 bases). Trimming shortened V by 4 bases and J by 4 bases, and 13 bases separated the two germline ends. The germline V gene has CDR1 SGHTA and CDR2 FQGTGA. CDR3 length: 14 amino acids. The CDR3 protein is CASSSNGGVTEAFF. CDR3 in DNA: TGTGCCAGCAGCTCAAACGGGGGGGTCACTGAAGCTTTCTTT.

In its sample, this clone was seen a few times. This is likely an artifact of a read error, given a far larger clone one base away. DNA for the CDR3: TGTGCCAGCAGACAGGATAGCAATCAGCCCCAGCATTTT. Translating gives CASRQDSNQPQHF. J is TRBJ1-5 and V is TRBV6-5; tentatively, D is TRBD1 (5 bases). Germline loops: CDR1 MNHEY, CDR2 SVGAGI. Trimming left V 6 bases short and J 0 bases short, with 6 bases between. The CDR3 runs to 13 residues.

The V call is TRBV11-2, the J call TRBJ2-3, with no clear D. The length of the CDR3 is 13 residues. V lost 6 bases and J 0 bases, leaving 7 bases between the germline ends. The V gene's germline CDR1 is SGHAT and CDR2 FQNNGV. In DNA, the CDR3 is TGTGCCAGCAGACCAAGTAGCACAGATACGCAGTATTTT. As protein: CASRPSSTDTQYF.

This chain uses TRBV18 with TRBJ2-2; D is unresolved. This CDR3 is built from 14 residues. V dropped 4 bases and J dropped 6 bases, with 12 bases sitting between them. From germline, CDR1 is KGHSH and CDR2 LQKENI. The CDR3 DNA reads as TGTGCCAGCTCACGCAGGCAGCCGTCCGGGGAGCTGTTTTTT. As protein: CASSRRQPSGELFF.

As DNA, the CDR3 is TGTGCCGGGGCCTCGGGTGAGCAGTTCTTC. The encoded protein is CAGASGEQFF. V is TRBV2 and J is TRBJ2-1; D perhaps matches TRBD1 (5 bases). V lost 11 bases and J lost 9, with 11 bases in between. The CDR3 is 10 residues long. The germline CDR1 and CDR2 sequences are SNHLY and FYNNEI.

The rearrangement joins TRBV4-1 to TRBJ2-3, with 11 nucleotides matching TRBD2. Per the germline V gene, CDR1 is MGHRA and CDR2 is YSYEKL. CDR3 length: 16 amino acids. Germline trimming cut 1 base from V and 3 bases from J; bases unmatched to any gene: 3. CDR3 sequence reads: CASSQARLAGTDTQYF. CDR3 bases: TGCGCCAGCAGCCAAGCAAGACTAGCGGGAACAGATACGCAGTATTTT.

The chain joins TRBV7-2 to TRBJ2-1, with 9 nucleotides matching TRBD2. This CDR3 is built from 15 residues. Germline values: CDR1 SGHTA, CDR2 FQGNSA. V dropped 0 bases and J dropped 6; count of bases not matched to a gene: 3. The DNA for the CDR3 is TGTGCCAGCAGCTTAGCTAGCGGGAGAACCAATGAGCAGTTCTTC. Translating it yields CASSLASGRTNEQFF.